This TCR beta chain originates from a study of blood T cell repertoires in COVID-19. Original processing methods: Quantification of nucleated cells was approximated via reference gene primer amplification. Sequenced by immunoSEQ multiplex PCR; TCRdb stores in-frame clones only, minus some. That table furnishes V, J and clone size, whereas the DNA furnished D and trimming. The table has 50,000 to 70,000 clones, 91% seen once; the top ten hold around 2.3%. CDR3 size: 16 residues. The germline gives CDR1 SGHTA, CDR2 FQGNSA. V dropped 5 bases and J dropped 6; count of bases not matched to a gene: 15. This clone has just one count.

The V gene is TRBV7-2, the J gene TRBJ2-7; 8 nucleotides align to TRBD2. This TCR derives from a man aged 55-75 years with acute or convalescent COVID-19. The specimen sequenced was peripheral blood. CDR3 nucleotides: TGTGCCAGCAGCCCACAAGGCCCAGCGGGAGTGACCGAGCAGTACTTC. Its protein product is CASSPQGPAGVTEQYF.